Here is one T cell receptor (beta chain) with its context. The data were taken from a study of cytomegalovirus exposure and HLA in healthy donors. PCR was performed using 60 Vbeta and 13 Jbeta primers. Measured with immunoSEQ multiplex PCR; TCRdb has only the in-frame clones, and not every one. The sample records about 57,000 clones, more than 65% being singletons. The origin of this receptor is a woman aged 25 to 39 in good health and CMV-seronegative. The sample taken for sequencing was PBMCs.

CDR3 sequence: CASSYLGQGDEQYF. CDR3 bases: TGTGCCAGCAGTTACTTGGGACAGGGGGACGAGCAGTACTTC. The chain carries TRBV6-6 and TRBJ2-7; TRBD1 agrees at 11 bases. The germline V gene has CDR1 MNHNY and CDR2 SVGAGI (reference sequence). CDR3 length: 14 residues. The junction had 1 base not matched to a gene; V was cut back by 1 base and J by 5 bases.